The next 29 T cell receptor beta chains were all read from a single sample in a study of blood T cell repertoires in COVID-19 (TCRdb year 2020). Libraries were prepared through the immunoSEQ multiplex PCR assay. Entries here come from immuneACCESS through TCRdb and include only in-frame sequences with V and J called. Some clones fail to appear in such tables; in the studies checked, an unresolved V gene covers under half of the shortfall, and the cause of the remainder is unknown. A total of about 240,000 clones appear in this sample, roughly 87% of them only once. 7.2% of the sample rests with the top ten. The sample taken for sequencing was peripheral blood. The source is a man between 60 and 70 years old who had recovered from COVID-19.

This clone has a single count. The J gene is TRBJ1-1, the V gene TRBV7-2; 7 bases fit TRBD1. V dropped 5 bases and J dropped 4; count of bases not matched to a gene: 13. Germline V gives CDR1 SGHTA, CDR2 FQGNSA. The CDR3 consists of 16 residues. The CDR3: CASSKGGGRGGTEAFF. CDR3 nucleotides: TGTGCCAGCAGCAAAGGGGGCGGCCGCGGAGGCACTGAAGCTTTCTTT.

This chain links TRBV12-5 with TRBJ2-7, with D perhaps TRBD2 (6 bases). The germline CDR1 and CDR2 sequences are LGHNT and FRNRAP. Trimming removed 4 bases from V and 7 bases from J, with 11 bases in between. CDR3 length: 12 amino acids. The CDR3 loop reads CASGWPGVEQYF. The CDR3 nucleotides are TGTGCTAGTGGTTGGCCGGGGGTAGAGCAGTACTTC. Variable domain in full (rest from reference TRBV12-5 and TRBJ2-7): DARVTQTPRHKVTEMGQEVTMRCQPILGHNTVFWYRQTMMQGLELLAYFRNRAPLDDSGMPKDRFSAEMPDATLATLKIQPSEPRDSAVYFCASGWPGVEQYFGPGTRLTVT.

The chain joins TRBV13 to TRBJ1-4, with TRBD1 matching over 8 bases. The CDR3 extends over 17 amino acids. The germline V gene has CDR1 PRHDT and CDR2 FYEKMQ (reference sequence). Unmatched junction bases numbered 10, after V lost 2 bases and J lost 5 bases. For the CDR3, the DNA is TGTGCCAGCAGCTTATACCCAGGGGGCCTGGGGAATGAAAAACTGTTTTTT. Encoded protein: CASSLYPGGLGNEKLFF.

The chain carries TRBV7-8 and TRBJ2-7; a possible D gene is TRBD1 (5 bases). From germline, CDR1 is SGHVS and CDR2 FQNEAQ. The CDR3 is 15 amino acids. Deletions cut 1 base from V and 3 bases from J, with 13 bases between. Here the CDR3 reads CASSLGAGQSYEQYV. CDR3 nucleotide sequence: TGTGCCAGCAGCTTAGGGGCCGGACAAAGCTACGAGCAGTACGTC.

The V gene is TRBV25-1, the J gene TRBJ1-1; 9 bases map to TRBD1. The CDR3 has 14 amino acids. From germline, CDR1 is MGHDK and CDR2 SYGVNS. V shed 5 bases, J shed 1 base, and the junction held 2 bases outside the gene matches. The CDR3 bases are TGTGCCAGCAGTTCGGACAGGGGGAACACTGAAGCTTTCTTT. It yields the protein CASSSDRGNTEAFF. The full variable domain, with the rest looked up from reference TRBV25-1 and TRBJ1-1, is EADIYQTPRYLVIGTGKKITLECSQTMGHDKMYWYQQDPGMELHLIHYSYGVNSTEKGDLSSESTVSRIRTEHFPLTLESARPSHTSQYLCASSSDRGNTEAFFGQGTRLTVV.

This chain links TRBV10-2 with TRBJ2-7; 7 bases are shared with TRBD1. J gave up 4 bases and V 0 bases, and 6 bases lay outside the gene matches. CDR1 and CDR2 from the germline V gene are WSHSY and SAAADI. This CDR3 is 15 amino acids long. CDR3 amino acids: CASSESNRGTYEQYF. DNA for the CDR3: TGCGCCAGCAGTGAGTCGAACAGGGGCACGTACGAGCAGTACTTC.

This rearrangement joins TRBV5-1 to TRBJ1-2; D is unclear. The germline gives CDR1 SGHRS, CDR2 YFSETQ. V lost 4 bases and J 2 bases, leaving 15 bases between the germline ends. CDR3 length equals 15 residues. The CDR3: CASSADVGVNYGYTF. The CDR3 DNA is TGCGCCAGCAGCGCCGACGTTGGAGTGAACTATGGCTACACCTTC.

The genes are TRBV18 and TRBJ1-5; 7 bases align to TRBD1. Trimming took 3 bases from V and 2 from J; bases not matched to a gene: 7. Germline lookup yields CDR1 KGHSH and CDR2 LQKENI. The CDR3 runs to 16 residues. CDR3 coding DNA: TGTGCCAGCTCACCTGGGACAGCCGCGCGCAATCAGCCCCAGCATTTT. The encoded protein is CASSPGTAARNQPQHF.

In this sample, this clone turned up a few times. The CDR3 spells CASSLELGQAISYEQYF. For the CDR3, the DNA is TGTGCCAGCAGCTTAGAATTAGGACAGGCGATCTCCTACGAGCAGTACTTC. The chain carries TRBV7-8 and TRBJ2-7; 7 bases are shared with TRBD1. The CDR3 has 17 residues. CDR1 and CDR2 (germline): SGHVS, FQNEAQ. The J segment lost 0 bases and the V segment lost 1 base, leaving 9 bases of the junction unmatched.

The rearrangement links TRBV18 to TRBJ2-5; D gene uncertain. V shed 0 bases and J shed 5 bases, with 10 bases lying between them. This CDR3 has 14 residues. Germline CDR1 and CDR2: KGHSH and LQKENI. This chain's CDR3 is CASSPPNKWETQYF. DNA for the CDR3: TGTGCCAGCTCACCACCCAACAAATGGGAGACCCAGTACTTC.

CDR3 sequence reads: CARGRGADDTQYF. The CDR3, as DNA: TGTGCCCGGGGGAGGGGGGCCGACGATACGCAGTATTTT. The chain links TRBV2 to TRBJ2-3, with D maybe TRBD2 (7 bases). This CDR3 is built from 13 residues. Looked up from germline, CDR1 is SNHLY and CDR2 is FYNNEI. V lost 11 bases to trimming and J lost 6 bases, with 18 bases between them.

For the CDR3, the DNA is TGTGCCAGCAGCTTAGAAGGGGGAGAGCAGTACGTC. Amino acids: CASSLEGGEQYV. The chain links TRBV7-9 to TRBJ2-7; D is perhaps TRBD1 (6 bases). The CDR3 is 12 amino acids. From germline, CDR1 is SEHNR and CDR2 FQNEAQ (reference sequence). With 1 base removed from V and 7 bases from J, the gap between germline ends came to 8 bases.

The J gene is TRBJ1-2, the V gene TRBV2, with D possibly TRBD1 on 6 matching bases. CDR1 and CDR2 (germline): SNHLY, FYNNEI. CDR3 length: 15 residues. V was trimmed by 6 bases and J by 3 bases, leaving 17 bases between them. CDR3: CASRGGGVGYYGYTF. CDR3 in DNA: TGTGCCAGCAGAGGGGGGGGTGTGGGTTACTATGGCTACACCTTC.

The CDR3 sequence is CASSTGTVQTQYF. The DNA of the CDR3 is TGTGCCAGCAGTACAGGGACGGTCCAGACCCAGTACTTC. The chain links TRBV6-8 to TRBJ2-5; D is perhaps TRBD1 (6 bases). V was cut by 5 bases and J by 6 bases, with 13 bases left in between. This CDR3 region has 13 residues. CDR1 MNHGY and CDR2 SAAAGT come from the germline V gene.

The chain has TRBV20-1 and TRBJ2-3; 7 bases match TRBD2. Per the germline V gene, CDR1 is DFQATT and CDR2 is SNEGSKA (reference sequence). Trimming at V came to 7 bases and at J to 5 bases, leaving 3 bases not matched to a gene. CDR3 size: 11 residues. The CDR3 DNA follows: TGCAGTGGGGAGCGGGGAGATACGCAGTATTTT. It translates to CSGERGDTQYF.

The V and J genes are TRBV9 and TRBJ1-1, with TRBD1 matching over 7 bases. V lost 4 bases, J lost 5 bases, and 14 bases stayed unmatched. The V gene's germline CDR1 is SGDLS and CDR2 YYNGEE. This CDR3 is 16 amino acids long. The DNA for the CDR3 is TGTGCCAGCAGCCCCCGACAGGGTCGGGTGTGGACTGAAGCTTTCTTT. Amino acids: CASSPRQGRVWTEAFF.

V and J are TRBV2 and TRBJ2-2, with 7 bases matching TRBD2. V was clipped by 3 bases and J by 5 bases; unmatched bases: 6. The CDR3 is made up of 15 amino acids. CDR1 is SNHLY and CDR2 is FYNNEI in the germline V gene. CDR3 sequence (DNA): TGTGCCAGCAGTGAGGGAGGGAAAGGGACCGGGGAGCTGTTTTTT. Protein: CASSEGGKGTGELFF.

The rearrangement links TRBV11-2 to TRBJ1-3, with 8 bases fitting TRBD1. This CDR3 region has 16 residues. Germline V CDR1 and CDR2: SGHAT, FQNNGV. Unmatched junction bases numbered 3, after V lost 0 bases and J lost 2 bases. The CDR3 region is CASSLDRGRTGNTIYF. The DNA for the CDR3 is TGTGCCAGCAGCTTAGACAGGGGGCGGACTGGAAACACCATATATTTT.

The J gene is TRBJ1-2, the V gene TRBV6-6, with D possibly being TRBD1 (5 bases). Germline V gene sequence: CDR1 MNHNY, CDR2 SVGAGI (reference sequence). Trimming pared 4 bases from V and 10 bases from J, leaving 16 bases between. The CDR3 has 13 amino acids. The CDR3 reads CASSSRNWGDYTF. CDR3 DNA sequence: TGTGCCAGCAGTTCCCGAAATTGGGGGGACTACACCTTC.

This clone was observed a handful of times. The chain recombines TRBV29-1 with TRBJ1-2; TRBD1 agrees at 9 bases. Trimming cost V 0 bases and J 8 bases; bases outside gene matches: 4. The CDR3 totals 13 residues. Germline V lookup: CDR1 SQVTM, CDR2 ANQGSEA. Here the CDR3 reads CSVEDTGGRGYTF. CDR3 in DNA: TGCAGCGTTGAAGATACAGGGGGCAGGGGCTACACCTTC. Using reference TRBV29-1 and TRBJ1-2 for the parts outside the CDR3, the full variable domain is SAVISQKPSRDICQRGTSLTIQCQVDSQVTMMFWYRQQPGQSLTLIATANQGSEATYESGFVIDKFPISRPNLTFSTLTVSNMSPEDSSIYLCSVEDTGGRGYTFGSGTRLTVV.

The chain joins TRBV12-3 or TRBV12-4 to TRBJ2-1; the D gene is possibly TRBD2 (5 bases). CDR3 length: 13 amino acids. Trimming removed 7 bases from V and 7 bases from J, with 14 bases in between. CDR3 residues: CASTERLRNEQFF. CDR3 coding DNA: TGTGCCAGCACCGAAAGACTACGGAATGAGCAGTTCTTC.

This chain uses TRBV5-6 with TRBJ2-2; 7 bases map to TRBD1. The trim removed 4 bases at V and 1 base at J, leaving 7 bases unmatched. The CDR3 is 16 residues long. Germline CDR1 and CDR2: SGHDT and YYEEEE. The CDR3 DNA follows: TGTGCCAGCAGCCTAACCGGGACAGAGAACACCGGGGAGCTGTTTTTT. Translated: CASSLTGTENTGELFF.

The chain links TRBV3-1 (or the pseudogene TRBV3-2) to TRBJ1-3; 8 bases match TRBD1. The CDR3 has 15 amino acids. Germline CDR1 and CDR2: LGHDT and YNNKEL (reference sequence). Trimming removed 5 bases from V and 6 bases from J; junction bases left unmatched: 9. CDR3 sequence: CASSIGQGWINTIYF. The CDR3 DNA is TGTGCCAGCAGCATAGGACAGGGATGGATAAACACCATATATTTT.

The rearrangement links TRBV5-1 to TRBJ2-7, with 14 bases lining up with TRBD2. In germline, CDR1 is SGHRS, CDR2 YFSETQ. V was clipped by 3 bases and J by 5 bases; unmatched bases: 13. The CDR3 covers 18 residues. CDR3 loop: CASSYSGTSGGIFHEQYF. For the CDR3, the DNA is TGCGCCAGCAGCTATTCGGGGACTAGCGGGGGCATTTTCCACGAGCAGTACTTC.

The chain carries TRBV7-8 and TRBJ1-6; D gene ambiguous. CDR1 is SGHVS and CDR2 is FQNEAQ in the germline V gene. The CDR3 has 15 residues. V shed 1 base and J shed 10 bases, with 14 bases lying between them. CDR3 bases: TGTGCCAGCAGCTTAGACGGGGTCCTCGGATCACCCCTCCACTTT. Translating gives CASSLDGVLGSPLHF.

V usage is TRBV28 and J usage is TRBJ1-2, with a possible D match to TRBD1 (6 bases). The germline CDR1 and CDR2 sequences are MDHEN and SYDVKM. This CDR3 is 14 amino acids long. V was shortened by 4 bases and J by 5 bases, with 14 bases between the two germline ends. This chain's CDR3 is CASSWGQLGYGYTF. The CDR3 region has the DNA TGTGCCAGCAGTTGGGGACAACTGGGGTATGGCTACACCTTC.

The V and J genes are TRBV7-9 and TRBJ2-2; 13 nucleotides match TRBD2. The CDR3 extends over 17 amino acids. The germline V gene has CDR1 SEHNR and CDR2 FQNEAQ (reference sequence). V lost 5 bases to trimming and J lost 3 bases; unmatched junction nucleotides: 6. Here the CDR3 reads CASSPRLAGGHTGELFF. CDR3 coding DNA: TGTGCCAGCAGCCCCCGACTAGCGGGGGGCCACACCGGGGAGCTGTTTTTT.

The chain combines TRBV6-5 with TRBJ2-7; tentatively, D is TRBD2 (6 bases). CDR1 is MNHEY, CDR2 SVGAGI, per germline. The V and J ends lost 9 bases and 0 bases respectively, with 18 bases between them. The CDR3 runs 15 residues. The CDR3 DNA reads as TGTGCCAGTACCCTAGGGGACTTTAGCTCCTACGAGCAGTACTTC. Amino acid sequence: CASTLGDFSSYEQYF.

The count of this clone is one. V gene TRBV19 combines with J gene TRBJ2-1; 11 positions match TRBD2. The CDR3 extends over 15 amino acids. Trimming removed 6 bases from V and 4 bases from J; junction bases left unmatched: 5. The germline CDR1 and CDR2 sequences are LNHDA and SQIVND (reference sequence). CDR3 nucleotide sequence: TGTGCCAGTAGGTTGACTAGCGGGGAATACAATGAGCAGTTCTTC. Residues: CASRLTSGEYNEQFF.